Described below is a single TCR beta chain sequence and its context. Its antigen target is currently unknown. One base away there is no much larger clone; base qualities are not given. Collaborating institutions collected whole blood in K2EDTA tubes following their own protocols. For TCRbeta analysis, collaborators shipped samples as frozen whole blood, isolated PBMCs, or DNA extracted from either of those sample types. This entry belongs to a study of blood T cell repertoires in COVID-19 (dated by TCRdb to the early 2020s). Study-level background: Collaborator samples came from the United States, Italy and Spain and covered acute and convalescent phases of COVID-19. A de-identified subject ID, COVID-19 status, age in years and sex were almost always included in the sample metadata. The samples were drawn from two sources: the first 160 participants of the ongoing ImmuneRACE study, and 1,200 or so subjects contributed by 6 global collaborators. A freely available public database, intended as a resource for researchers studying the immune response to SARS-CoV-2, is where the repertoires were released. Deeply sampled blood TCRbeta repertoires from subjects exposed to, actively infected with, or recovered from COVID-19 were included in the dataset. Where HLA class I and class II types were available, the types were taken from metadata supplied by the sample provider, not from assay-based typing. The material from the prospective study consisted of cDNA or gDNA derived from T cells, B-cell-depleted T cells, or PBMCs.

TCRbeta CDR3 regions were amplified from genomic DNA using the immunoSEQ Assay, a bias-controlled multiplex PCR. The authors' pipeline ran thus. The number of nucleated cells in each sample was estimated from the amplification of reference gene primers within the assay. To quantify the absolute abundance of each unique TCRbeta CDR3 rearrangement, sequence reads were collapsed and filtered. For each sample, productive Simpson clonality was calculated by taking the square root of Simpson's diversity index across productive rearrangements. What TCRdb holds here is the immuneACCESS table cut down to in-frame rearrangements. Part of the clones is not present; checked against another copy, under half of the missing clones reflect an unresolved V gene, and the others are unexplained. Clone size and the V and J calls come from that table; the DNA yielded D and trimming. Recorded for this sample are over 95,000 clones; 75% to 90% of them occurred a single time. Together, the top ten hold 15% to 20% of the sample.

On the study overall, not on this receptor specifically: Clinical and demographic metadata were provided uncurated, with the amount varying by source and participant.

Trimming removed 5 bases from V and 4 bases from J; the gene matches leave 9 bases unexplained. The CDR3 goes from the cysteine to the phenylalanine over 15 residues. The CDR3 DNA has 45 bases and is translated from base 1. Taken from the germline V gene, the CDR1 and CDR2 loops are LGHNA and YNFKEQ. The sequencing input was peripheral blood. The V gene is TRBV4-2 and the J gene is TRBJ2-3; a stretch of 7 junction bases matches TRBD2. The sequence was obtained from a human donor with acute or convalescent COVID-19. The donor label of this sample is uncertain. Read as DNA, the sequence is TGTGCCAGCAGCTCAAGGGGAGCGGGGCCAGATACGCAGTATTTT. Protein translation: CASSSRGAGPDTQYF.